This T cell receptor (beta chain) was captured in a study of graft-versus-host responses after intestinal transplantation. Across the whole study: Anti-thymocyte globulin induction, then tacrolimus and steroids for two to four years, went to all recipients. Study-level results: Allografts carried high graft-versus-host to host-versus-graft clonal ratios in patients having graft-donor T cell macrochimerism. There were GvH clones found in recipient marrow, and some of them appeared first in ileum or blood. Declines in HvG clones occurring early post-transplant were associated with peak circulating GvH clone levels.

This CDR3 has 12 residues. V was trimmed by 5 bases and J by 7 bases, leaving 9 bases between them. Per germline, CDR1 MNHNS and CDR2 SASEGT. The table came from immunoSEQ multiplex PCR; TCRdb's copy has only in-frame clones and leaves some out. This table has some 130,000 clones, more than 90% appearing once. Worth noting for this clone: Its specificity is not known.

The sequenced sample was unstimulated CD4+ T cells sorted from spleen or lymph node cells, obtained before intestinal transplant. This sequence joins TRBV6-1 and TRBJ2-1; the D is unclear. The clonotype originates from a human donor who received an intestinal transplant. The CDR3 coding sequence is TGTGCCAGCAGTCCCTCAGGAAATGAGCAGTTCTTC. Translated: CASSPSGNEQFF.